This T cell receptor beta chain originates from a study of Graves' ophthalmopathy and Graves' hyperthyroidism. Study outcomes and limitations: Blood contained most expanded thyroid clonotypes exceeding 0.001 frequency.

Germline CDR1 reads SGHAT; CDR2 reads FQNNGV. The V end was cut by 0 bases, the J end by 3 bases, with 11 bases between. The length of the CDR3 is 15 residues. In its sample, this clonotype was seen many times. Its antigen is undetermined. Amplification of TCR beta CDR3 regions used RNA transcripts. A first-round RT-PCR used HTBI primers, followed by a second-round multiplex PCR. Each CDR3 protein is one row after TCRdb ran MiXCR on the multiplex PCR reads. Among some 160,000 distinct CDR3 sequences listed, approximately 40% were seen once. Specimen: peripheral blood. The rearrangement uses TRBV11-2 and TRBJ1-1; maybe TRBD1 (6 bases). This receptor was taken from a man aged 25 to 45 with Graves' ophthalmopathy. CDR3 DNA: TGTGCCAGCAGCTTAGATCGGGGGGGGCACACTGAAGCTTTCTTT. Protein product: CASSLDRGGHTEAFF.